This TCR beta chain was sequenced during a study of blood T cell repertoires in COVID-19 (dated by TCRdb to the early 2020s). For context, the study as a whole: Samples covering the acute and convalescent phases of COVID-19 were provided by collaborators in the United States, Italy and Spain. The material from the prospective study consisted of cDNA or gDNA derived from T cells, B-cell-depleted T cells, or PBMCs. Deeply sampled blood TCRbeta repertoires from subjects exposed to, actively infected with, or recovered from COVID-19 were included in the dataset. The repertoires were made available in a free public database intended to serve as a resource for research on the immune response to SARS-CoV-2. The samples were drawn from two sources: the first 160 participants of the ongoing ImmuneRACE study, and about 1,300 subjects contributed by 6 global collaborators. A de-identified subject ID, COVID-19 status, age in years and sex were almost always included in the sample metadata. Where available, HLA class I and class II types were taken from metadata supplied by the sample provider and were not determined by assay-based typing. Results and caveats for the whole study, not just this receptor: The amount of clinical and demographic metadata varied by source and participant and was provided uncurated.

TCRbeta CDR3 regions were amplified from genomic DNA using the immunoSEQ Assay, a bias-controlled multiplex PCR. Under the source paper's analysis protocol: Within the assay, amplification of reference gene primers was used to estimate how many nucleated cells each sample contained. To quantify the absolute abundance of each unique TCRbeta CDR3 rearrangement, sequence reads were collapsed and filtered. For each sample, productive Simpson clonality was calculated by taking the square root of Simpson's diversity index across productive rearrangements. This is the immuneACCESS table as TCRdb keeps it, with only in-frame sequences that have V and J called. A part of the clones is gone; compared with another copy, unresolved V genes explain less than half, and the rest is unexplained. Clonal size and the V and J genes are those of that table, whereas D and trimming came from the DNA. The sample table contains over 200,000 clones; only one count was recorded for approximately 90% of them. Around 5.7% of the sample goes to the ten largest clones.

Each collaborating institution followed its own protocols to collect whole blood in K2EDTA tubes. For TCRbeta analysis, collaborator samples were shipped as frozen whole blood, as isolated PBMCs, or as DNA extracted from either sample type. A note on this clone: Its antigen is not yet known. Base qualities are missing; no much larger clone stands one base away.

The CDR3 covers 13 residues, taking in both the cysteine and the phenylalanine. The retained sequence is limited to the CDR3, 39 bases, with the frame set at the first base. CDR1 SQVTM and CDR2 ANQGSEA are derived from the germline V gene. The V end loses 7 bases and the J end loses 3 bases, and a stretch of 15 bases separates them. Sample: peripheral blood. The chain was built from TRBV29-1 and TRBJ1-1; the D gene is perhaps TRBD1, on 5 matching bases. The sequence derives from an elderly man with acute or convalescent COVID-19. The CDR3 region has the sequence CSAIGAAYTEAFF. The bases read TGCAGCGCTATTGGGGCGGCTTACACTGAAGCTTTCTTT.